Following are 25 T cell receptor beta chains from one sample sequenced in a study of cytomegalovirus exposure and HLA in healthy donors. The PCR made use of 60 Vbeta and 13 Jbeta primers. Sequenced by immunoSEQ multiplex PCR; TCRdb stores in-frame clones only, minus some. The sample holds fewer than 200,000 clones, roughly 79% seen once. Sequencing used PBMCs. The receptors derive from a male donor in good health and CMV-seropositive.

The genes are TRBV5-1 and TRBJ1-1; a weak D match, TRBD1 (5 bases). V was clipped by 4 bases and J by 1 base, with 11 bases between them. Germline V CDR1 and CDR2: SGHRS, YFSETQ. CDR3 size: 14 residues. The CDR3 sequence is CASSTQGGNTEAFF. For the CDR3, the DNA is TGCGCCAGCAGCACGCAGGGAGGGAACACTGAAGCTTTCTTT.

As concerns this clone: One junction end does not reproduce the germline sequence, and a read error may be involved. The rearrangement uses TRBV2 and TRBJ2-5; 13 bases agree with TRBD2. TRBJ2-7 explains the end of the DNA better; the J call may be wrong. The CDR3 is made up of 15 amino acids. Germline V gene sequence: CDR1 SNHLY, CDR2 FYNNEI. The CDR3: CASSEGTSGTYEQYF. The CDR3 nucleotides are TGTGCCAGCAGCGAAGGGACTAGCGGGACCTACGAGCAGTACTTC.

The gene calls are TRBV21-1 and TRBJ2-2; the table's D call TRBD2 went unverified against the DNA. TRBV21-1 is flagged as a pseudogene. The CDR3 loop spans 15 amino acids. In DNA, the CDR3 is TGTGCCAGCAGCAAACAGCGAGGGAACACCGGGGAGCTGTTTTTT. It specifies CASSKQRGNTGELFF.

A remark on this clone: Other DNA sequences in the same sample also yield this CDR3. The chain recombines TRBV13 with TRBJ2-3; maybe TRBD2 (5 bases). The CDR3 totals 14 residues. V shed 0 bases and J shed 1 base, with 5 bases lying between them. CDR1 PRHDT and CDR2 FYEKMQ come from the germline V gene (reference sequence). The CDR3 DNA sequence: TGTGCCAGCAGCTTAGGCGGGGGCACAGATACGCAGTATTTT. Encoded protein: CASSLGGGTDTQYF.

This chain uses TRBV27 with TRBJ2-1; 12 nucleotides line up with TRBD2. The CDR3 covers 13 residues. The germline gives CDR1 MNHEY, CDR2 SMNVEV (reference sequence). The J segment lost 15 bases and the V segment lost 10 bases, leaving 13 bases of the junction unmatched. The CDR3 DNA is TGTGCCACCCGGACTAGCGGGGACCCGCTACCGTTCTTC. Its translation: CATRTSGDPLPFF.

The J gene is TRBJ2-7, the V gene TRBV4-2, with a weak D call TRBD2 (5 bases). Looked up from germline, CDR1 is LGHNA and CDR2 is YNFKEQ. This CDR3 contains 14 residues. The V end lost 1 base, the J end lost 5 bases, and 12 bases lay between the germline ends. As DNA, the CDR3 is TGTGCCAGCAGCCAAGGAGGGAAGGTGCACGAGCAGTACTTC. Translating gives CASSQGGKVHEQYF.

The CDR3: CASRPPWANTEAFF. The DNA for the CDR3 is TGTGCCAGCAGACCCCCTTGGGCGAACACTGAAGCTTTCTTT. V usage is TRBV27 and J usage is TRBJ1-1; unclear D gene. V shed 6 bases and J shed 1 base, with 12 bases lying between them. This CDR3 has 14 residues. From germline, CDR1 is MNHEY and CDR2 SMNVEV (reference sequence).

The chain has TRBV4-2 and TRBJ2-3; 10 bases line up with TRBD2. Trimming cost V 2 bases and J 1 base; bases outside gene matches: 6. The CDR3 totals 17 residues. The germline CDR1 and CDR2 sequences are LGHNA and YNFKEQ. The CDR3 loop is CASSQFPSGGGTDTQYF. As DNA, the CDR3 is TGTGCCAGCAGCCAATTTCCGAGCGGGGGGGGCACAGATACGCAGTATTTT.

For this clone: One junction end disagrees with the germline gene, perhaps due to a read error. CDR3 sequence (DNA): TGTGCTAGCAGCTTAGGCCAGTACTACGATGAGCAGTTCTTC. The encoded protein is CASSLGQYYDEQFF. The chain has TRBV7-7 and TRBJ2-1; D remains unclear. Germline V gives CDR1 SSHAT, CDR2 FNYEAQ (reference sequence). CDR3 length equals 14 residues.

This chain uses TRBV27 with TRBJ1-4; 10 bases fit TRBD1. The ends lost 4 bases at V and 4 bases at J; junction bases unmatched: 3. This CDR3 region has 15 residues. Per germline, CDR1 MNHEY and CDR2 SMNVEV (reference sequence). In DNA, the CDR3 is TGTGCCAGCAGTTCCGGACAGGGGGGTAATGAAAAACTGTTTTTT. This sequence encodes CASSSGQGGNEKLFF. The whole variable domain, remainder taken from reference TRBV27 and TRBJ1-4, is EAQVTQNPRYLITVTGKKLTVTCSQNMNHEYMSWYRQDPGLGLRQIYYSMNVEVTDKGDVPEGYKVSRKEKRNFPLILESPSPNQTSLYFCASSSGQGGNEKLFFGSGTQLSVL.

The chain employs TRBV30 and TRBJ1-6; D is undetermined. The CDR3 runs to 14 residues. The germline V and J ends were trimmed by 3 bases and 5 bases, with 11 bases remaining between them. Germline V gene lookup returns CDR1 GTSNPN and CDR2 SVGIG (reference sequence). The CDR3 loop is CAWRLETNNSPLHF. DNA for the CDR3: TGTGCCTGGAGGTTGGAGACTAATAATTCACCCCTCCACTTT.

This chain joins TRBV30 and TRBJ1-3; no clear D gene. The germline V and J ends were trimmed by 2 bases and 0 bases, with 14 bases remaining between them. CDR3 size: 16 residues. The V gene's germline CDR1 is GTSNPN and CDR2 SVGIG (reference sequence). The CDR3: CAWSPSGSRSGNTIYF. For the CDR3, the DNA is TGTGCCTGGAGTCCGTCGGGAAGCCGCTCTGGAAACACCATATATTTT.

This chain joins TRBV7-2 and TRBJ2-5, with 7 nucleotides matching TRBD2. Germline CDR1 reads SGHTA; CDR2 reads FQGNSA. The CDR3 runs 15 residues. J gave up 5 bases and V 5 bases, and 11 bases lay outside the gene matches. CDR3 loop: CASSATPGGWETQYF. The DNA of the CDR3 is TGTGCCAGCAGCGCCACTCCGGGGGGTTGGGAGACCCAGTACTTC.

This clone was detected only a few times. J is TRBJ1-2 and V is TRBV9; 7 nucleotides agree with TRBD1. Germline V gives CDR1 SGDLS, CDR2 YYNGEE. V was clipped by 3 bases and J by 4 bases; unmatched bases: 9. The CDR3 runs to 15 residues. The CDR3 DNA reads TGTGCCAGCAGCGCACGGGGGACAGATTTCTATGGCTACACCTTC. Translated, it gives CASSARGTDFYGYTF.

The genes are TRBV9 and TRBJ2-1, with D perhaps matching TRBD1 (6 bases). This CDR3 is 16 amino acids long. Germline V gene sequence: CDR1 SGDLS, CDR2 YYNGEE. V lost 4 bases to trimming and J lost 2 bases, with 16 bases between them. CDR3 region: CASSPDGQGTYNEQFF. CDR3 sequence (DNA): TGTGCCAGCAGCCCGGATGGGCAGGGGACCTACAATGAGCAGTTCTTC.

The chain joins TRBV4-1 to TRBJ2-7, with 14 bases fitting TRBD2. V lost 4 bases and J lost 4; bases outside the gene matches: 3. In germline, CDR1 is MGHRA, CDR2 YSYEKL. CDR3 length: 15 amino acids. CDR3 nucleotide sequence: TGCGCCAGCAGCCGAGGGACTAGCGGGGGTTACGAGCAGTACTTC. Protein sequence: CASSRGTSGGYEQYF.

The chain links TRBV2 to TRBJ1-1; D is unresolved. CDR1 and CDR2 (germline): SNHLY, FYNNEI. The length of the CDR3 is 12 residues. The V gene lost 11 bases and the J gene lost 0 bases, with 10 bases spanning the gap. The CDR3 region has the DNA TGTGCCTCCGGGGTCTTGAACACTGAAGCTTTCTTT. Amino acids: CASGVLNTEAFF.

V and J are TRBV9 and TRBJ2-3, with TRBD2 identical over 12 bases. Germline CDR1 SGDLS, CDR2 YYNGEE. The V gene end was trimmed by 1 base and the J gene end by 5 bases; junction bases not matched to a gene: 8. The CDR3 is 17 residues long. The CDR3 region has the DNA TGTGCCAGCAGCGTATTTAGCACTAGCGGGGGGCGAGATACGCAGTATTTT. Its translation: CASSVFSTSGGRDTQYF.

This clone was recorded only once. The chain uses TRBV30 and TRBJ1-5, with D uncertain. From germline, CDR1 is GTSNPN and CDR2 SVGIG (reference sequence). The CDR3 covers 13 residues. V dropped 3 bases and J dropped 3 bases, with 9 bases sitting between them. CDR3 sequence: CAWRSEYNQPQHF. CDR3 nucleotide sequence: TGTGCCTGGAGAAGCGAGTACAATCAGCCCCAGCATTTT. The full variable domain, rest sourced from reference TRBV30 and TRBJ1-5, is SQTIHQWPATLVQPVGSPLSLECTVEGTSNPNLYWYRQAAGRGLQLLFYSVGIGQISSEVPQNLSASRPQDRQFILSSKKLLLSDSGFYLCAWRSEYNQPQHFGDGTRLSIL.

The rearrangement uses TRBV6-6 and TRBJ1-2; weak D call: TRBD1 (5 bases). This CDR3 has 13 residues. In germline, CDR1 is MNHNY, CDR2 SVGAGI (reference sequence). V lost 7 bases to trimming and J lost 8 bases, with 17 bases between them. The DNA of the CDR3 is TGTGCCAGCACCGGGGGAGGGAGAGGAGGCTACACCTTC. It encodes CASTGGGRGGYTF.

The chain carries TRBV4-1 and TRBJ2-7, with TRBD2 as a possible D gene (7 bases). The CDR3 consists of 16 residues. The ends were cut back, 6 bases at V and 1 base at J, with 19 bases in the middle. The germline gives CDR1 MGHRA, CDR2 YSYEKL. CDR3 sequence reads: CASSRDGGGGSYEQYF. In DNA, the CDR3 is TGCGCCAGCAGTAGGGATGGAGGGGGGGGTTCCTACGAGCAGTACTTC.

The chain employs TRBV5-4 and TRBJ2-6; TRBD2 might be the D (7 bases). The germline gives CDR1 SGHNT, CDR2 YYREEE (reference sequence). CDR3 length: 18 amino acids. The ends were cut back, 4 bases at V and 3 bases at J, with 20 bases in the middle. The CDR3 loop reads CASSAGGPGRRGANVLTF. CDR3 sequence (DNA): TGTGCCAGCAGCGCCGGGGGCCCCGGGAGGCGTGGGGCCAACGTCCTGACTTTC.

This clone has a handful of counts. The V gene is TRBV5-1, the J gene TRBJ1-1; D unresolved. Trimming removed 5 bases from V and 1 base from J, with 15 bases in between. The CDR3 is 15 amino acids. Germline V gene data show CDR1 as SGHRS and CDR2 as YFSETQ. CDR3 DNA sequence: TGCGCCAGCAGTCCCGGTGGTGGAGAGAACACTGAAGCTTTCTTT. Translating it yields CASSPGGGENTEAFF.

This chain uses TRBV14 with TRBJ1-2, with D hard to call. This CDR3 comprises 14 residues. Germline CDR1 reads SGHDN; CDR2 reads FVKESK. Trimming removed 0 bases from V and 6 bases from J, with 11 bases in between. DNA for the CDR3: TGTGCCAGCAGCCAAGAAGTGAGCCCCCATGGCTACACCTTC. It yields the protein CASSQEVSPHGYTF.

J is TRBJ2-2 and V is TRBV15, with 8 bases lining up with TRBD1. Germline lookup yields CDR1 LNHNV and CDR2 YYDKDF (reference sequence). V was pared by 6 bases and J by 2 bases, with 11 bases of the junction left unmatched. CDR3 length: 17 amino acids. The CDR3 is CATSPPPGQDNTGELFF. For the CDR3, the DNA is TGTGCCACCAGTCCTCCCCCGGGACAGGACAACACCGGGGAGCTGTTTTTT.